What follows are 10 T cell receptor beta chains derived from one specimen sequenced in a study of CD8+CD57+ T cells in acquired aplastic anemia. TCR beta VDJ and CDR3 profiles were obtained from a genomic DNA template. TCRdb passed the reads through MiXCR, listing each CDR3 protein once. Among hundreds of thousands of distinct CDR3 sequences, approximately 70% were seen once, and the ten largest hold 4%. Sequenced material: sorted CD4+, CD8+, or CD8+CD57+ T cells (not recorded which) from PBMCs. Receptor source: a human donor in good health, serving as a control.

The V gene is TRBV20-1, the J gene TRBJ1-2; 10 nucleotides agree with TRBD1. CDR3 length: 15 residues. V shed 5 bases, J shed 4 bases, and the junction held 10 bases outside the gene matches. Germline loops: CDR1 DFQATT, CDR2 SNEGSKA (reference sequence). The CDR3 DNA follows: TGCAGTGCTCCTCGGACAGGGGGAACGATCTATGGCTACACCTTC. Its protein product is CSAPRTGGTIYGYTF.

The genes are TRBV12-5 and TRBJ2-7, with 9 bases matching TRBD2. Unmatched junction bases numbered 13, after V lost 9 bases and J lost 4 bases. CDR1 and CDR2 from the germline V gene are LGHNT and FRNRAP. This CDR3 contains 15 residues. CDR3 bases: TGTGCTAGCAGTTCCGGGCTAGCGGGAAAATACGAGCAGTACTTC. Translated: CASSSGLAGKYEQYF.

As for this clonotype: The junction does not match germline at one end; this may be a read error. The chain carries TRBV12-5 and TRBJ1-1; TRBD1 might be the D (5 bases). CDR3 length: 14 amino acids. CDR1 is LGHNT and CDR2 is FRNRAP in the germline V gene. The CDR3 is CASRLMTVRTEAFF. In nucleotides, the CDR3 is TGCGCCAGCAGACTGATGACAGTACGGACTGAAGCTTTCTTT. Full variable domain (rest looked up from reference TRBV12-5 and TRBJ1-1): DARVTQTPRHKVTEMGQEVTMRCQPILGHNTVFWYRQTMMQGLELLAYFRNRAPLDDSGMPKDRFSAEMPDATLATLKIQPSEPRDSAVYFCASRLMTVRTEAFFGQGTRLTVV.

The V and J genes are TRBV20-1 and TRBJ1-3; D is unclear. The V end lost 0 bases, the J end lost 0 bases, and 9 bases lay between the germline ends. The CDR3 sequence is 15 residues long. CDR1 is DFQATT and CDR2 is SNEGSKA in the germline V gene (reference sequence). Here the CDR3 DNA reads TGCAGTGCTAGAGATATTCGGAGCTCTGGAAACACCATATATTTT. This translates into CSARDIRSSGNTIYF.

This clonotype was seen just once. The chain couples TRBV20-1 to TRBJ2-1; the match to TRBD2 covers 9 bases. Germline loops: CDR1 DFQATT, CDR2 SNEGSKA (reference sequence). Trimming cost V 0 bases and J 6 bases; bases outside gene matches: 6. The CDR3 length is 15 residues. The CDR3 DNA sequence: TGCAGTGCTAGAGATCAGGGGACTAGCTCCAATGAGCAGTTCTTC. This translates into CSARDQGTSSNEQFF.

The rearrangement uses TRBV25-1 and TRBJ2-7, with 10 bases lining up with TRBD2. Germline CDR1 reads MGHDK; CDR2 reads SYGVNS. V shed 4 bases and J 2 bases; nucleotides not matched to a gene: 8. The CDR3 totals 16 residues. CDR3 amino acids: CASSVLAGITTYEQYF. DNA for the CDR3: TGTGCCAGCAGTGTACTAGCGGGGATAACAACCTACGAGCAGTACTTC.

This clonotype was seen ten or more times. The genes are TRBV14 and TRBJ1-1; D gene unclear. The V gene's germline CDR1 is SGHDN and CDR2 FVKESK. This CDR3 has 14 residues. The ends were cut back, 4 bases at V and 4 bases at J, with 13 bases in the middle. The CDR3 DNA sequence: TGTGCCAGCAGCCCAATGATGGGGATCACTGAAGCTTTCTTT. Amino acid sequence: CASSPMMGITEAFF. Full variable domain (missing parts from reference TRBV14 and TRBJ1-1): EAGVTQFPSHSVIEKGQTVTLRCDPISGHDNLYWYRRVMGKEIKFLLHFVKESKQDESGMPNNRFLAERTGGTYSTLKVQPAELEDSGVYFCASSPMMGITEAFFGQGTRLTVV.

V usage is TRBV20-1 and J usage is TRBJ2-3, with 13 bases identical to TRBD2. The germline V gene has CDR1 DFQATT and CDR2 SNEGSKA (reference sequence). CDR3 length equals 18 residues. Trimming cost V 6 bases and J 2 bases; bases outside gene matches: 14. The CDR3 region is CSASSRPGLAGATDTQYF. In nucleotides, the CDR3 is TGCAGTGCCAGTAGTAGGCCCGGACTAGCGGGGGCCACAGATACGCAGTATTTT.

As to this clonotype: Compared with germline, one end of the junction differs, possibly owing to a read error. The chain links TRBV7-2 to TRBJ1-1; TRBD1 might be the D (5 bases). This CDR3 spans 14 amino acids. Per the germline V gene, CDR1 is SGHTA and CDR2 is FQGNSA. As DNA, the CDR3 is TGTGCCAGCAGCGATGAAAACAGGTTAGGTCAAGCTCAGTTT. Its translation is CASSDENRLGQAQF.

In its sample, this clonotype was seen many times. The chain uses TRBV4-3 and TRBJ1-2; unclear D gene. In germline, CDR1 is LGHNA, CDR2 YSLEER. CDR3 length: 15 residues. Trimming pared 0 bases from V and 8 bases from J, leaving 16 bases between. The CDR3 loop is CASSQDTMSTRGYTF. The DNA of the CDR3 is TGCGCCAGCAGCCAAGATACCATGTCGACCAGGGGCTACACCTTC.